This entry describes one TCR beta chain. Its specificity is not known. The source of the sample is a study of blood T cells in healthy people across ages. Findings and limits, study-wide: Getting older went along with TCR beta diversity per million T cells dropping roughly linearly. CMV infection status of these donors was not known.

Each donor was a healthy Caucasian individual from Russia, aged 6 to 90. Primers used in a second PCR of roughly 7 to 11 cycles were a sample-barcoded 5' primer and a J-beta primer mix. TCRdb used MiXCR to reprocess the 5' RACE reads, holding one entry per CDR3 protein. Of fewer than 800,000 distinct CDR3 sequences detected, more than 20% appear once; the ten largest clones hold more than 3%. V lost 0 bases to trimming and J lost 6 bases; unmatched junction nucleotides: 3. Per germline, CDR1 SEHNR and CDR2 FQNEAQ (reference sequence). The CDR3 totals 14 residues. The TCR originated in a man in his 70s in good health. The sequencing sample was made of blood. The chain joins TRBV7-9 to TRBJ2-3, with TRBD2 identical over 7 bases. In DNA form, the CDR3 reads TGTGCCAGCAGCTTAGCGGGACTACTGGATACGCAGTATTTT. Encoded protein: CASSLAGLLDTQYF.